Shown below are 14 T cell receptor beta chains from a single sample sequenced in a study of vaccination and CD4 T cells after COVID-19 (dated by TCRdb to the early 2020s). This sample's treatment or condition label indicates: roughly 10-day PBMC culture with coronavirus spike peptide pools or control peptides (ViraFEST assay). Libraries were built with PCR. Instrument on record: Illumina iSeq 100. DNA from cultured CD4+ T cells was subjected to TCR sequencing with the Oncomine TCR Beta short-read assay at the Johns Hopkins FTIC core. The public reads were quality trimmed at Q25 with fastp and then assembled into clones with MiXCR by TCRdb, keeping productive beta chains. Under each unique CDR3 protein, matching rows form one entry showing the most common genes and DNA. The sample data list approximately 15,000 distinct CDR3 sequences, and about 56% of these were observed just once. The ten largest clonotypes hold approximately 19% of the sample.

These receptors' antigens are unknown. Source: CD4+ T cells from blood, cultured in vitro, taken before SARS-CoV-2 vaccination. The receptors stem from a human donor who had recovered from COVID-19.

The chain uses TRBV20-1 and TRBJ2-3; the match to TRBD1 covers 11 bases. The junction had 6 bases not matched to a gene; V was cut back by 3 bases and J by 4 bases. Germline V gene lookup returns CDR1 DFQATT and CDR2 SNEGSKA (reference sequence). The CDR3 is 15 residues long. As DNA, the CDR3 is TGCAGTGCTAGGTCGGACAGGGGGCGATCAGATACGCAGTATTTT. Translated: CSARSDRGRSDTQYF.

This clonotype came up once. CDR3 amino acids: CASSLGSGGEVTEAFF. The CDR3 nucleotides read TGTGCCAGCAGTTTAGGGTCCGGGGGCGAGGTCACTGAAGCTTTCTTT. The gene calls are TRBV28 and TRBJ1-1; a weak D match, TRBD1 (6 bases). Germline V CDR1 and CDR2: MDHEN, SYDVKM. The ends were cut back, 2 bases at V and 4 bases at J, with 17 bases in the middle. The CDR3 totals 16 residues.

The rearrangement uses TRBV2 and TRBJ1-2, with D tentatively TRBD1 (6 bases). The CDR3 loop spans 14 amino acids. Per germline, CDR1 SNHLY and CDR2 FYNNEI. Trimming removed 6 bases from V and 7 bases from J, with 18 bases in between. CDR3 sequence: CASSLEQGEGGYTF. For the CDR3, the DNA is TGTGCCAGCAGCCTTGAACAGGGAGAGGGTGGCTACACCTTC.

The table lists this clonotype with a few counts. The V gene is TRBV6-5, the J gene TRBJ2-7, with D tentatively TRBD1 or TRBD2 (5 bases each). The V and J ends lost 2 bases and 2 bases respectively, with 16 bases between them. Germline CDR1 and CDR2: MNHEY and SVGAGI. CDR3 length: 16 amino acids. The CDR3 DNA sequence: TGTGCCAGCAGTTACCGTTTAGGGACGGCGGCCTACGAGCAGTACTTC. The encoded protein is CASSYRLGTAAYEQYF.

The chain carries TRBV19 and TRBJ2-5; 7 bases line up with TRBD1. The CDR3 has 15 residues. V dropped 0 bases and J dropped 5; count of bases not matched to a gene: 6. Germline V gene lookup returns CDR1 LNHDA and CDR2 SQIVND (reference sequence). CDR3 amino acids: CASSIDRGFGETQYF. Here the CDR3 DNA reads TGTGCCAGTAGTATAGACAGGGGGTTCGGGGAGACCCAGTACTTC.

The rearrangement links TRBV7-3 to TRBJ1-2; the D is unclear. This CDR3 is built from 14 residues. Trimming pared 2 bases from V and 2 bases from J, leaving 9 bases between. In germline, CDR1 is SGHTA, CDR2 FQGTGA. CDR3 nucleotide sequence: TGTGCCAGCAGCTTAGATGGTCGGAACTATGGCTACACCTTC. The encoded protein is CASSLDGRNYGYTF.

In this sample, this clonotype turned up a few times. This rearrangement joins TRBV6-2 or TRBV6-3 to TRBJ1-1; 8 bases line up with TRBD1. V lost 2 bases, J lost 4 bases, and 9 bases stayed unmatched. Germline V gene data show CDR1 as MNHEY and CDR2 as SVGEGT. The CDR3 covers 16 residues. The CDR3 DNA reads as TGTGCCAGCAGTTACCGACAGGGGTATGGGAGCACTGAAGCTTTCTTT. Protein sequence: CASSYRQGYGSTEAFF.

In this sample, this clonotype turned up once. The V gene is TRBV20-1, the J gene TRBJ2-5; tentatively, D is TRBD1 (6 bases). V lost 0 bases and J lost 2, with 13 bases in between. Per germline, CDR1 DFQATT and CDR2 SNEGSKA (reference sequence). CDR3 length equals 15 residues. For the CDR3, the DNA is TGCAGTGCTAGAGATTGGTCCAGGGGACAAGAGACCCAGTACTTC. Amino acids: CSARDWSRGQETQYF.

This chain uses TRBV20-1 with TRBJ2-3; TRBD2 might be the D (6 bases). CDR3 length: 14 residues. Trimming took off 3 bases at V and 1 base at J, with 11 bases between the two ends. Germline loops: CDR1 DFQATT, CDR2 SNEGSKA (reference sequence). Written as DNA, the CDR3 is TGCAGTGCTAGGGGGGGAGACGGCACAGATACGCAGTATTTT. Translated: CSARGGDGTDTQYF.

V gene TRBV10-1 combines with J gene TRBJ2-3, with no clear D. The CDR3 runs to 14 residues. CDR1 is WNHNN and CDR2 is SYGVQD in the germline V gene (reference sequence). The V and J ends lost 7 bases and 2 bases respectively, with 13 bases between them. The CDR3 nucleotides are TGCGCCAGCAACCCGGACCGATTCACAGATACGCAGTATTTT. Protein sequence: CASNPDRFTDTQYF.

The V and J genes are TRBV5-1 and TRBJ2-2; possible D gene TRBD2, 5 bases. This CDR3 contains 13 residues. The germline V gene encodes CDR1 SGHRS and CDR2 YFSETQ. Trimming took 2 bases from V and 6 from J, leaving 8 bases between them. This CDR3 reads CASSFGGSGELFF. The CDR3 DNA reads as TGCGCCAGCAGCTTCGGAGGCTCCGGGGAGCTGTTTTTT.

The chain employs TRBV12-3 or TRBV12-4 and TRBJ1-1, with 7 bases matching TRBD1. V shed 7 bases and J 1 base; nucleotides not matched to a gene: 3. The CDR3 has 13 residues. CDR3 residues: CASTRQGNTEAFF. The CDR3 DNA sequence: TGTGCCAGCACCAGACAGGGGAACACTGAAGCTTTCTTT.

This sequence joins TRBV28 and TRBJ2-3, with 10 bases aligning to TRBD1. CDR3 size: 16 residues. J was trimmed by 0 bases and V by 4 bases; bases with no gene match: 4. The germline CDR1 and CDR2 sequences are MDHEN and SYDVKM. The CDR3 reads CASSSDRGLSTDTQYF. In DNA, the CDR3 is TGTGCCAGCAGTTCCGACAGGGGGCTAAGCACAGATACGCAGTATTTT.

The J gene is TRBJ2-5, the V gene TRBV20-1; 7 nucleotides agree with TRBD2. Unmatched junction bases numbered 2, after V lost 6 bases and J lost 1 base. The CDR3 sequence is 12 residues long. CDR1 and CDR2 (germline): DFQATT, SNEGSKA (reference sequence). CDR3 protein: CSAAGVQETQYF. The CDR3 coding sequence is TGCAGTGCCGCGGGAGTCCAAGAGACCCAGTACTTC.